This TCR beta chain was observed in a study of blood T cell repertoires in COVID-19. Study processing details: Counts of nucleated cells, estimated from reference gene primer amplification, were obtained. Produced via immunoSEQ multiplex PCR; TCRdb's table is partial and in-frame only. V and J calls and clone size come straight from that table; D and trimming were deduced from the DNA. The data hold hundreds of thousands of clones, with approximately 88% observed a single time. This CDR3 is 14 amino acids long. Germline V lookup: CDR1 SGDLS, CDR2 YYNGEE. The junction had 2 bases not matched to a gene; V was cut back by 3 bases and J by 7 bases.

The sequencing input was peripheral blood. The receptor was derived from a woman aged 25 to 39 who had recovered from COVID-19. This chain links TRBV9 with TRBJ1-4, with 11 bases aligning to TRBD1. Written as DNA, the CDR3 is TGTGCCAGCAGCGCCGGGACAGGGGGTGAAAAACTGTTTTTT. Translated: CASSAGTGGEKLFF.